This passage covers 7 T cell receptor beta chains from one sample sequenced in a study of blood T cell repertoires in COVID-19. The data were produced by immunoSEQ multiplex PCR, yet TCRdb's version contains in-frame clones alone and is incomplete. The sample lists tens of thousands of clones, around 87% occurring once. Sequencing input: peripheral blood. These receptors came from a man aged 50 to 59 with active COVID-19.

This rearrangement joins TRBV7-8 to TRBJ2-7, with 7 bases that match TRBD2. The CDR3 totals 13 residues. Trimming took 5 bases from V and 9 from J; bases not matched to a gene: 10. Germline V gives CDR1 SGHVS, CDR2 FQNEAQ. In DNA, the CDR3 is TGTGCCAGCAGCCCGGTCGGACTAGTAGCGCAGTACTTC. As protein: CASSPVGLVAQYF.

In the case of this clone: Other DNA sequences in the sample encode the same CDR3. The gene calls are TRBV5-5 and TRBJ1-5; D is perhaps TRBD1 (6 bases). CDR3 length: 15 residues. Trimming took 5 bases from V and 0 from J, leaving 12 bases between them. CDR1 and CDR2 from the germline V gene are SGHKS and YYEKEE (reference sequence). CDR3 bases: TGTGCCAGCAGTTTACAGGGTTATAGCAATCAGCCCCAGCATTTT. This encodes CASSLQGYSNQPQHF.

This clone was seen a few times. The rearrangement joins TRBV6-5 to TRBJ1-5; 10 positions agree with TRBD1. Germline V gene data show CDR1 as MNHEY and CDR2 as SVGAGI. J gave up 6 bases and V 2 bases, and 4 bases lay outside the gene matches. The CDR3 totals 15 residues. The CDR3 nucleotides read TGTGCCAGCAGTTACGACAGGGGGCCTGGTCAGCCCCAGCATTTT. Translated: CASSYDRGPGQPQHF.

This clone was detected only a few times. V gene TRBV2 combines with J gene TRBJ1-2; 10 bases map to TRBD1. CDR3 length equals 13 residues. Germline CDR1 is SNHLY and CDR2 is FYNNEI. Losses at the gene ends were 4 bases for V and 6 bases for J; bases not matched to a gene: 2. As DNA, the CDR3 is TGTGCCAGCAGTGGACAGGGGGCTCATGGCTACACCTTC. Translated, it gives CASSGQGAHGYTF. The complete variable domain, with remaining parts taken from reference TRBV2 and TRBJ1-2, reads EPEVTQTPSHQVTQMGQEVILRCVPISNHLYFYWYRQILGQKVEFLVSFYNNEISEKSEIFDDQFSVERPDGSNFTLKIRSTKLEDSAMYFCASSGQGAHGYTFGSGTRLTVV.

This clone was observed a single time. V gene TRBV2 combines with J gene TRBJ2-1; 12 bases line up with TRBD1. V trimming: 7 bases; J trimming: 9 bases; junction bases outside the gene matches: 7. CDR1 and CDR2 (germline): SNHLY, FYNNEI. There are 14 residues in the CDR3. This CDR3 reads CASTRMGQGAEQFF. CDR3 DNA sequence: TGTGCCAGCACCAGAATGGGACAGGGGGCTGAGCAGTTCTTC.

The chain employs TRBV5-1 and TRBJ2-1; 9 nucleotides line up with TRBD1. The CDR3 has 15 amino acids. V was clipped by 4 bases and J by 6 bases; unmatched bases: 8. Germline CDR1 and CDR2: SGHRS and YFSETQ. CDR3 residues: CASSRKGQGANEQFF. Here the CDR3 DNA reads TGCGCCAGCAGCAGGAAGGGACAGGGCGCCAATGAGCAGTTCTTC.

Only a few counts were recorded for this clone. The rearrangement joins TRBV2 to TRBJ1-1; D is possibly TRBD1 (6 bases). Trimming removed 5 bases from V and 2 bases from J, with 9 bases in between. The CDR3 totals 13 residues. CDR1 SNHLY and CDR2 FYNNEI come from the germline V gene. The CDR3 loop reads CASSPDSNTEAFF. The CDR3 DNA reads TGTGCCAGCAGTCCGGACAGCAACACTGAAGCTTTCTTT.